Listed below are T cell receptor beta chains from one sample, sequenced in a study of T cell responses to AZD1222 COVID-19 vaccine. The protocol was immunoSEQ multiplex PCR, while the TCRdb copy is restricted to in-frame clones and leaves out a portion. The table lists about 100,000 clones, nearly 95% of them singletons. Sequenced here: peripheral blood, sampled on day 0 of AZD1222 vaccination. The source is an adult in good health. CDR3s include the opening cysteine and the closing phenylalanine or tryptophan. D genes are given only for firm matches. The size field is filled for only some rows; it gives once, few, many or a size class.

CDR3nt: TGCGCCAGCAGCCAAGGGGCGAATCAGCCCCAGCATTTT
CDR3aa: CASSQGANQPQHF
d_gene: NA
v_gene: TRBV4-1
j_gene: TRBJ1-5
abundance: few

CDR3nt: TGTGCCAGCAGACCACAGGGGTCCACCAAATCGGAGCAGTACTTC
CDR3aa: CASRPQGSTKSEQYF
d_gene: TRBD1
v_gene: TRBV7-9
j_gene: TRBJ2-7
abundance: NA

CDR3nt: TGTGCCAGCACCGTCGGGCAGACCCTTAGCAAAAACATTCAGTACTTC
CDR3aa: CASTVGQTLSKNIQYF
d_gene: NA
v_gene: TRBV7-8
j_gene: TRBJ2-4
abundance: once

CDR3nt: TGTGCCAGCAGCTCCGGGACTAGCAGCGACGAGCAGTACTTC
CDR3aa: CASSSGTSSDEQYF
d_gene: TRBD2
v_gene: TRBV5-4
j_gene: TRBJ2-7
abundance: NA

CDR3nt: TGTGCCAGCAGCTCAACTCCGACAGGCTCCTATAATTCACCCCTCCACTTT
CDR3aa: CASSSTPTGSYNSPLHF
d_gene: NA
v_gene: TRBV11-2
j_gene: TRBJ1-6
abundance: NA

CDR3nt: TGTGCCAGCAGAAGAGGAAATGAGCAGTTCTTC
CDR3aa: CASRRGNEQFF
d_gene: NA
v_gene: TRBV25-1
j_gene: TRBJ2-1
abundance: NA

CDR3nt: TGTGCCAGCAGTTTAGGGACTAGCGGGAACAGTGAGCAGTTCTTC
CDR3aa: CASSLGTSGNSEQFF
d_gene: TRBD2
v_gene: TRBV28
j_gene: TRBJ2-1
abundance: NA

CDR3nt: TGTGCCAGCATGCGGGATGGGACCGGGGAGCTGTTTTTT
CDR3aa: CASMRDGTGELFF
d_gene: NA
v_gene: TRBV2
j_gene: TRBJ2-2
abundance: NA

CDR3nt: TGTGCCAGCAGCCCGGGGGACAGTTCCAAAAACATTCAGTACTTC
CDR3aa: CASSPGDSSKNIQYF
d_gene: NA
v_gene: TRBV9
j_gene: TRBJ2-4
abundance: NA

CDR3nt: TGCAGCGTTCGGGTTTGGGAGAACACCGGGGAGCTGTTTTTT
CDR3aa: CSVRVWENTGELFF
d_gene: NA
v_gene: TRBV29-1
j_gene: TRBJ2-2
abundance: NA

CDR3nt: TGTGCCTGGAGACCGGGACAGTTGAACACTGAAGCTTTCTTT
CDR3aa: CAWRPGQLNTEAFF
d_gene: TRBD1
v_gene: TRBV30
j_gene: TRBJ1-1
abundance: NA

CDR3nt: TGTGCCAGCAGCCGGTCCAGGCTTCGCGGGAGCGGGGAGCTGTTTTTT
CDR3aa: CASSRSRLRGSGELFF
d_gene: TRBD2
v_gene: TRBV3-1/TRBV3-2
j_gene: TRBJ2-2
abundance: NA

CDR3nt: TGTGCCACCAGCAGAGGGGACAATGACTACGAGCAGTACTTC
CDR3aa: CATSRGDNDYEQYF
d_gene: NA
v_gene: TRBV15
j_gene: TRBJ2-7
abundance: NA

CDR3nt: TGTGCCAGTAGTATAGATTGGAGCGAAAAACTGTTTTTT
CDR3aa: CASSIDWSEKLFF
d_gene: NA
v_gene: TRBV19
j_gene: TRBJ1-4
abundance: NA

CDR3nt: TGTGCCAGCAGTCGACAGGGAGGCGGTGGCTACACCTTC
CDR3aa: CASSRQGGGGYTF
d_gene: TRBD1
v_gene: TRBV12-3/TRBV12-4
j_gene: TRBJ1-2
abundance: NA

CDR3nt: TGTGCCAGCAGTTACTCGGGGAGCCCAGAGACCCAGTACTTC
CDR3aa: CASSYSGSPETQYF
d_gene: NA
v_gene: TRBV6-5
j_gene: TRBJ2-5
abundance: NA

CDR3nt: TGTGCCAGCAGTTTGATCAGCAGGGGGATCTCCGAGCAGTTCTTC
CDR3aa: CASSLISRGISEQFF
d_gene: TRBD1
v_gene: TRBV27
j_gene: TRBJ2-1
abundance: NA

CDR3nt: TGTGCCAGCAGCGTAGATGGGCGGGCCCCTGAAGCTTTCTTT
CDR3aa: CASSVDGRAPEAFF
d_gene: NA
v_gene: TRBV9
j_gene: TRBJ1-1
abundance: once

CDR3nt: TGTGCCAGCATCTTGCGGCAGGCCCGCTACGAGCAGTACTTC
CDR3aa: CASILRQARYEQYF
d_gene: NA
v_gene: TRBV28
j_gene: TRBJ2-7
abundance: NA

CDR3nt: TGCGCCAGCAGCGTCCGGGACAGGGGTAACACTGAAGCTTTCTTT
CDR3aa: CASSVRDRGNTEAFF
d_gene: TRBD1
v_gene: TRBV5-1
j_gene: TRBJ1-1
abundance: NA

CDR3nt: TGTGCCAGCACCCTGAGGGGACTAGCGGGAGCGACAGATACGCAGTATTTT
CDR3aa: CASTLRGLAGATDTQYF
d_gene: TRBD2
v_gene: TRBV27
j_gene: TRBJ2-3
abundance: NA

CDR3nt: TGCGCCAGCAGCTTGGACACAACTGGGGCCAACGTCCTGACTTTC
CDR3aa: CASSLDTTGANVLTF
d_gene: NA
v_gene: TRBV5-1
j_gene: TRBJ2-6
abundance: NA

CDR3nt: TGCGCCAGCAGCTTGGCCCCCGGGATGGGCGAAGAGACCCAGTACTTC
CDR3aa: CASSLAPGMGEETQYF
d_gene: NA
v_gene: TRBV5-1
j_gene: TRBJ2-5
abundance: NA

CDR3nt: TGCAGCGGGGGACAGATTAATGAAAAACTGTTTTTT
CDR3aa: CSGGQINEKLFF
d_gene: TRBD1
v_gene: TRBV29-1
j_gene: TRBJ1-4
abundance: NA

CDR3nt: TGCGCCAGCAGCCAAGAGGCAGCCGATGGCTACACCTTC
CDR3aa: CASSQEAADGYTF
d_gene: NA
v_gene: TRBV4-1
j_gene: TRBJ1-2
abundance: once

CDR3nt: TGCGCCAGCAGCTTGGGGGCAGGGGGGCCTGATGGCTACACCTTC
CDR3aa: CASSLGAGGPDGYTF
d_gene: TRBD1
v_gene: TRBV5-1
j_gene: TRBJ1-2
abundance: NA

CDR3nt: TGTGCCACCCCAAGACAGGATCAAGAGACCCAGTACTTC
CDR3aa: CATPRQDQETQYF
d_gene: NA
v_gene: TRBV2
j_gene: TRBJ2-5
abundance: once

CDR3nt: TGCGCCAGCAGCTCGTCCGGTGGTGGAAAACTGTTTTTT
CDR3aa: CASSSSGGGKLFF
d_gene: NA
v_gene: TRBV5-1
j_gene: TRBJ1-4
abundance: NA

CDR3nt: TGTGCCAGCCGAGCCCCCGGCAGGGAGTTAAAACTGTTTTTT
CDR3aa: CASRAPGRELKLFF
d_gene: NA
v_gene: TRBV11-2
j_gene: TRBJ1-4
abundance: NA

CDR3nt: TGTGCCAGCAGTCAGAGCGGGGACTACACAGATACGCAGTATTTT
CDR3aa: CASSQSGDYTDTQYF
d_gene: TRBD2
v_gene: TRBV3-1/TRBV3-2
j_gene: TRBJ2-3
abundance: NA

CDR3nt: TGTGCCTGGACGACAGGGGGAAGTAGCAATCAGCCCCAGCATTTT
CDR3aa: CAWTTGGSSNQPQHF
d_gene: TRBD1
v_gene: TRBV30
j_gene: TRBJ1-5
abundance: NA

CDR3nt: TGTGCCAGCAGCCAAGGGGCTAGCGAGGACTACAATGAGCAGTTCTTC
CDR3aa: CASSQGASEDYNEQFF
d_gene: NA
v_gene: TRBV4-2
j_gene: TRBJ2-1
abundance: NA

CDR3nt: TGCGCCAGCAGCCCGGGACGGCCCGTGAACACCGGGGAGCTGTTTTTT
CDR3aa: CASSPGRPVNTGELFF
d_gene: NA
v_gene: TRBV5-1
j_gene: TRBJ2-2
abundance: NA

CDR3nt: TGTGCCAGCAGTTTATCGGTCTCTTGGGCAGGGGAAAAACTGTTTTTT
CDR3aa: CASSLSVSWAGEKLFF
d_gene: NA
v_gene: TRBV27
j_gene: TRBJ1-4
abundance: NA

CDR3nt: TGTGCCAGCAGTTGGACAGTTGGAGAAAAACTGTTTTTT
CDR3aa: CASSWTVGEKLFF
d_gene: NA
v_gene: TRBV27
j_gene: TRBJ1-4
abundance: NA

CDR3nt: TGTGCCTGGAGTGTACCGGCGGGACTCACAGATACGCAGTATTTT
CDR3aa: CAWSVPAGLTDTQYF
d_gene: NA
v_gene: TRBV30
j_gene: TRBJ2-3
abundance: few

CDR3nt: TGTGCCAGCAGCTTAGGGAGCGGGACGTACAATGAGCAGTTCTTC
CDR3aa: CASSLGSGTYNEQFF
d_gene: TRBD2
v_gene: TRBV7-6
j_gene: TRBJ2-1
abundance: NA

CDR3nt: TGTGCCAGCAGCGCGGGCCGGGATCTATACACCGGGGAGCTGTTTTTT
CDR3aa: CASSAGRDLYTGELFF
d_gene: NA
v_gene: TRBV5-6
j_gene: TRBJ2-2
abundance: NA

CDR3nt: TGTGCCAGCAGCTCCTTAGCGGGGGTGGGAGATACGCAGTATTTT
CDR3aa: CASSSLAGVGDTQYF
d_gene: TRBD2
v_gene: TRBV5-4
j_gene: TRBJ2-3
abundance: once

CDR3nt: TGTGCCAGCAGCGCCGGGACTAGCGGGAGATTGACGAACACCGGGGAGCTGTTTTTT
CDR3aa: CASSAGTSGRLTNTGELFF
d_gene: TRBD2
v_gene: TRBV9
j_gene: TRBJ2-2
abundance: NA

CDR3nt: TGTGCCAGCAGCTCCTCCGACAGGTCTGGCTACACCTTC
CDR3aa: CASSSSDRSGYTF
d_gene: NA
v_gene: TRBV7-9
j_gene: TRBJ1-2
abundance: NA